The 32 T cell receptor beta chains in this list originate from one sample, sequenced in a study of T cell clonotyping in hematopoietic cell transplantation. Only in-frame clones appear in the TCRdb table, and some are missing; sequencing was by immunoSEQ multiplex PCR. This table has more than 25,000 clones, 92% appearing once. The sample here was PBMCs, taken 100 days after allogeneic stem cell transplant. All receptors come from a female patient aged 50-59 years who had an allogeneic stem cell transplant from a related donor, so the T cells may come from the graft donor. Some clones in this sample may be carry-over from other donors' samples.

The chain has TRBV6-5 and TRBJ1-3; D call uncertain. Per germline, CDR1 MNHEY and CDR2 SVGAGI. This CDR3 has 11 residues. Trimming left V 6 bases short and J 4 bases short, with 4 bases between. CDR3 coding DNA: TGTGCCAGCAGGGCCGGAAACACCATATATTTT. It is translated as CASRAGNTIYF.

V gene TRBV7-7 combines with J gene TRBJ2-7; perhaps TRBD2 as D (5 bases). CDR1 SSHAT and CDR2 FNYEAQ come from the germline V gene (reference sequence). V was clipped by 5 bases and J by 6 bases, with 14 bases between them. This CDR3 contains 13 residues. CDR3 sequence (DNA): TGTGCCAGCAGCGCCCACTTAGCGACCGAGCAGTACTTC. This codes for CASSAHLATEQYF.

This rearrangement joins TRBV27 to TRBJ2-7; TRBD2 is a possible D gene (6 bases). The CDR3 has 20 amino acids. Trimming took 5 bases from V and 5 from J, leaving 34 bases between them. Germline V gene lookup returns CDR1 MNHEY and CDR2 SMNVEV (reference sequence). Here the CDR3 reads CASSPGMYVRAGSGRDEQYF. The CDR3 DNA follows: TGTGCCAGCAGTCCCGGAATGTATGTTCGTGCGGGATCGGGAAGGGACGAGCAGTACTTC.

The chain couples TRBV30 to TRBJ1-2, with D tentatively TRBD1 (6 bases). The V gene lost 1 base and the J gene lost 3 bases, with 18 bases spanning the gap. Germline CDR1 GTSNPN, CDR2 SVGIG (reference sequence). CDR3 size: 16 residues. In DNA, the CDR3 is TGTGCCTGGAGTGACCCCACAGGGATAGAGGACTATGGCTACACCTTC. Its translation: CAWSDPTGIEDYGYTF.

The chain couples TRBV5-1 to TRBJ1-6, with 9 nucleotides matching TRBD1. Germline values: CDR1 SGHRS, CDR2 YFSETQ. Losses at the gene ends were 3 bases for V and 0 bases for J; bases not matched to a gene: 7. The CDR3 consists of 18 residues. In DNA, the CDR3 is TGCGCCAGCAGCTCTCCGGGACAGGGCAGCTCCTATAATTCACCCCTCCACTTT. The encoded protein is CASSSPGQGSSYNSPLHF.

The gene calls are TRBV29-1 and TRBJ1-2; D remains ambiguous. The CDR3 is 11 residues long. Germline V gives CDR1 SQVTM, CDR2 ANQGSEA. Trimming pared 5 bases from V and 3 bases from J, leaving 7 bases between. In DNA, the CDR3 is TGCAGCGTTCGAGCAGACTATGGCTACACCTTC. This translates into CSVRADYGYTF.

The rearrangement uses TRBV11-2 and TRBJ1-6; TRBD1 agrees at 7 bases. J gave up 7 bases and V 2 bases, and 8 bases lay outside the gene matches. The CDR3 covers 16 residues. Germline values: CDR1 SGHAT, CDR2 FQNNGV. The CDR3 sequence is CASSLRGGANNSPLHF. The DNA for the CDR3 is TGTGCCAGCAGCTTAAGAGGGGGCGCGAACAATTCACCCCTCCACTTT.

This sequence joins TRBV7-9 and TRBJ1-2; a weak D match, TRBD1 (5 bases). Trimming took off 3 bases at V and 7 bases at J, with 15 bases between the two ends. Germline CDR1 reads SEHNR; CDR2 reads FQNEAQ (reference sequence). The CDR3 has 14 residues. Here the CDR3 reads CASSFPTDPSGYTF. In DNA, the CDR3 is TGTGCCAGCAGCTTCCCGACAGACCCAAGTGGCTACACCTTC.

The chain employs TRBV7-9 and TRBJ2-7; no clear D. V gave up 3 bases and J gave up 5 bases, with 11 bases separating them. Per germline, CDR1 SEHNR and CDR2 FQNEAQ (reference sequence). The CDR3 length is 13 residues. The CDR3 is CASSFLGNHEQYF. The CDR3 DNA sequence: TGTGCCAGCAGCTTCCTGGGAAACCACGAGCAGTACTTC. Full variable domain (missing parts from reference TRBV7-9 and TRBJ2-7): DTGVSQNPRHKITKRGQNVTFRCDPISEHNRLYWYRQTLGQGPEFLTYFQNEAQLEKSRLLSDRFSAERPKGSFSTLEIQRTEQGDSAMYLCASSFLGNHEQYFGPGTRLTVT.

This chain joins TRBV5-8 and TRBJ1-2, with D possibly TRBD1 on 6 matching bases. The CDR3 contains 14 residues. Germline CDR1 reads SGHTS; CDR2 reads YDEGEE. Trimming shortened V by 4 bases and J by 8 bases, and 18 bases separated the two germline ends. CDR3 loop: CASSLLRGGEGYTF. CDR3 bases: TGTGCCAGCAGCCTCCTCAGGGGAGGAGAAGGCTACACCTTC.

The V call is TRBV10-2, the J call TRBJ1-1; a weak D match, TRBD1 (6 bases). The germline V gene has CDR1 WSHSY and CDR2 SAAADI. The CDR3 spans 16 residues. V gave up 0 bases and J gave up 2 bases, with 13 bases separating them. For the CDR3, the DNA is TGCGCCAGCAGTGAGTCCCTTAGGGGGGCAAACACTGAAGCTTTCTTT. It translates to CASSESLRGANTEAFF.

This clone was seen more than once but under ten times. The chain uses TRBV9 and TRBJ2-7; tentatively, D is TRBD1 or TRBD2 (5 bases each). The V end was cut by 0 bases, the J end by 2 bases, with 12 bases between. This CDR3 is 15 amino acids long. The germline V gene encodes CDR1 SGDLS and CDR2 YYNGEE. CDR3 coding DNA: TGTGCCAGCAGCGTAGCTGAGGGGTGGACCTACGAGCAGTACTTC. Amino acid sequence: CASSVAEGWTYEQYF.

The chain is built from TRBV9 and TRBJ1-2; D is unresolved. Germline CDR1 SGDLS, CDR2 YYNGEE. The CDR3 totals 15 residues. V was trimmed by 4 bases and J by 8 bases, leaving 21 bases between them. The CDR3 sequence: CASSSTIGPGRGYTF. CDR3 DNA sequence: TGTGCCAGCAGCTCGACGATAGGACCCGGAAGGGGCTACACCTTC.

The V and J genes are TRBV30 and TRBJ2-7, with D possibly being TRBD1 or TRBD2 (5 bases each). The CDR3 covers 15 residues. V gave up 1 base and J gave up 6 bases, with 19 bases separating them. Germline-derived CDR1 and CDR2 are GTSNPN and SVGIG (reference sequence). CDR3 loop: CAWSARGLTLTEQYF. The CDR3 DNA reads TGTGCCTGGAGTGCGAGGGGCCTTACCCTGACCGAGCAGTACTTC.

The CDR3 DNA sequence: TGCAGTGCCGACAATCAGCCCCAGCATTTT. It translates to CSADNQPQHF. The chain uses TRBV20-1 and TRBJ1-5; D not resolved. This CDR3 contains 10 residues. CDR1 is DFQATT and CDR2 is SNEGSKA in the germline V gene (reference sequence). Trimming stripped 6 bases from V and 3 bases from J, with 3 bases between.

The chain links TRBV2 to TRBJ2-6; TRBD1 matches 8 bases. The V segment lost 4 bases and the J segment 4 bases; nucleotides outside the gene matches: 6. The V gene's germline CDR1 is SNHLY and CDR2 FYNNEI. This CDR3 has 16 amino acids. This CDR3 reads CASSAQGANGANVLTF. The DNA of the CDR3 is TGTGCCAGCAGTGCCCAGGGGGCGAACGGGGCCAACGTCCTGACTTTC.

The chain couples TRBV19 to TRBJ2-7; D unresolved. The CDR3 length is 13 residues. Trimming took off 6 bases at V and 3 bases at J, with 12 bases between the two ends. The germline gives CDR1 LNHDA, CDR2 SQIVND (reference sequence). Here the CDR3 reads CASRKNGYYEQYF. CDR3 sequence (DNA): TGTGCCAGTAGAAAGAACGGCTACTACGAGCAGTACTTC. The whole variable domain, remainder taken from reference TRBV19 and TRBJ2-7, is DGGITQSPKYLFRKEGQNVTLSCEQNLNHDAMYWYRQDPGQGLRLIYYSQIVNDFQKGDIAEGYSVSREKKESFPLTVTSAQKNPTAFYLCASRKNGYYEQYFGPGTRLTVT.

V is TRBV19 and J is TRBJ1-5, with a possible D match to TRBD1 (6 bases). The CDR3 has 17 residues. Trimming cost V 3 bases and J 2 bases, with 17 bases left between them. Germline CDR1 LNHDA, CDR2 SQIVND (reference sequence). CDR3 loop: CASSIRMGAWGNQPQHF. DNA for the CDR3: TGTGCCAGTAGTATCCGTATGGGGGCCTGGGGCAATCAGCCCCAGCATTTT.

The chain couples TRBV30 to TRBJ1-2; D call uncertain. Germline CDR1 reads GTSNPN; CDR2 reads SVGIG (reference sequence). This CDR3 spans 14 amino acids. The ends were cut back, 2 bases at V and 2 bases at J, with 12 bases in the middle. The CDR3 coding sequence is TGTGCCTGGAGTCCTGTGACGGGAAACTATGGCTACACCTTC. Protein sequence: CAWSPVTGNYGYTF.

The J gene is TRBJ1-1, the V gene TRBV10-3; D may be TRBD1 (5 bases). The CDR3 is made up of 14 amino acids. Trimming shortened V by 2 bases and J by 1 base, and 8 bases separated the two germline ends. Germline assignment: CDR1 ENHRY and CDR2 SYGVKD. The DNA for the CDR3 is TGTGCCATCAGTGAGCCGGGGGGGAACACTGAAGCTTTCTTT. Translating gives CAISEPGGNTEAFF.

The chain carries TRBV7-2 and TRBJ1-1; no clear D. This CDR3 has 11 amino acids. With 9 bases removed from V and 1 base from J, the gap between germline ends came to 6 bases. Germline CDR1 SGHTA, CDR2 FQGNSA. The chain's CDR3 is CARVTNTEAFF. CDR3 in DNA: TGTGCCAGAGTTACGAACACTGAAGCTTTCTTT.

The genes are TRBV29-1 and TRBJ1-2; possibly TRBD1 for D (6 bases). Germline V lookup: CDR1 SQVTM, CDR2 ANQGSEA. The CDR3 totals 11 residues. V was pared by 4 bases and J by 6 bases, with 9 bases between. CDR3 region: CSVAGADGYTF. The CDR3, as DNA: TGCAGCGTTGCAGGGGCTGATGGCTACACCTTC.

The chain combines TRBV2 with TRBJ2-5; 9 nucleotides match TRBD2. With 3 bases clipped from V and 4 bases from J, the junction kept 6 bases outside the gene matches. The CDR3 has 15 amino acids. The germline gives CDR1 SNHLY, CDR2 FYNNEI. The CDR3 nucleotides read TGTGCCAGCAGTGACGCGGGGGGGCTGGTAGAGACCCAGTACTTC. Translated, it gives CASSDAGGLVETQYF. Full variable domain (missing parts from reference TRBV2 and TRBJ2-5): EPEVTQTPSHQVTQMGQEVILRCVPISNHLYFYWYRQILGQKVEFLVSFYNNEISEKSEIFDDQFSVERPDGSNFTLKIRSTKLEDSAMYFCASSDAGGLVETQYFGPGTRLLVL.

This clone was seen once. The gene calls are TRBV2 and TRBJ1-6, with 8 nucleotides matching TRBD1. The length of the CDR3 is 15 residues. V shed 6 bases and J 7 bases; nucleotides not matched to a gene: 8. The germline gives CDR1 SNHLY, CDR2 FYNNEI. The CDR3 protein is CASRGLQGGNSPLHF. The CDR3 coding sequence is TGTGCCAGCAGGGGATTACAGGGGGGCAATTCACCCCTCCACTTT.

In DNA form, the CDR3 reads TGTGCCAGCAGCCTGAGGGGTTCTGTCACCGGGGAGCTGTTTTTT. This gives the protein CASSLRGSVTGELFF. The chain is built from TRBV7-8 and TRBJ2-2; D may be TRBD1 or TRBD2 (5 bases each). Per germline, CDR1 SGHVS and CDR2 FQNEAQ. V was shortened by 5 bases and J by 4 bases, with 14 bases between the two germline ends. The CDR3 runs to 15 residues.

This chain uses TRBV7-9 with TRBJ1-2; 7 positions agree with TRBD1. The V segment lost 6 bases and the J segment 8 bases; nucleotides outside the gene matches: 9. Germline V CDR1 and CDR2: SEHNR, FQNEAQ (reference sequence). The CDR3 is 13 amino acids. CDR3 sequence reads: CASRSAGTVGYTF. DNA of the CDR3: TGTGCCAGCAGATCCGCCGGGACAGTAGGCTACACCTTC.

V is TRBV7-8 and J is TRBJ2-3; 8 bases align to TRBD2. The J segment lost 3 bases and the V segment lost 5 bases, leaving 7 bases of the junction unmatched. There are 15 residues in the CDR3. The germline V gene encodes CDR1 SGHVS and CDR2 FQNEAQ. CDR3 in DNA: TGTGCCAGCAGCACTGAGCGGGGGCTGACAGATACGCAGTATTTT. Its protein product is CASSTERGLTDTQYF.

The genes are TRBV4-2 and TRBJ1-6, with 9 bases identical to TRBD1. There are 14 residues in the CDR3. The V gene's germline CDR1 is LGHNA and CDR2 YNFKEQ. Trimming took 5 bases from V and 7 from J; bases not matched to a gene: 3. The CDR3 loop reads CASSWDRANSPLHF. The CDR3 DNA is TGTGCCAGCAGCTGGGACAGGGCAAATTCACCCCTCCACTTT.

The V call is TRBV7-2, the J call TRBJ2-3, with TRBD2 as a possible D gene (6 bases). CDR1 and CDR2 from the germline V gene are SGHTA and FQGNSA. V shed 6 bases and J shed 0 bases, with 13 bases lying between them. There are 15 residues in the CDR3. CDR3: CASRLSGPSTDTQYF. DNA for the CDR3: TGTGCCAGCAGATTGAGCGGGCCTAGCACAGATACGCAGTATTTT.

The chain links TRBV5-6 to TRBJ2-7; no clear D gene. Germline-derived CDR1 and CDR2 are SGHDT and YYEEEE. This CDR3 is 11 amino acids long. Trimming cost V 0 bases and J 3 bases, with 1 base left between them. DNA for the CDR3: TGTGCCAGCAGCTTGGACTACGAGCAGTACTTC. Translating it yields CASSLDYEQYF.

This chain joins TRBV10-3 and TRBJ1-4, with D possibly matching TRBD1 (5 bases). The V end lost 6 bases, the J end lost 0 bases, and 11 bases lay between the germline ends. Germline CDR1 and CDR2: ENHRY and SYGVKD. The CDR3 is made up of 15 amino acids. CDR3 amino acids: CAIRGTEATNEKLFF. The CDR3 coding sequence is TGTGCCATCAGGGGGACGGAGGCAACTAATGAAAAACTGTTTTTT.

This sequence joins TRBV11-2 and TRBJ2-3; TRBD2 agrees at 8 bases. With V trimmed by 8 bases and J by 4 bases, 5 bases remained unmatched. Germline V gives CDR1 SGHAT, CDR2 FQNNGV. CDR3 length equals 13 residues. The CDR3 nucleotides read TGTGCCAGCCGACAGACTAGCGCAGATACGCAGTATTTT. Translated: CASRQTSADTQYF.